This T cell receptor beta chain comes out of a study of shared clonotypes between healthy human individuals. Study in general: Used for every donor were three CD4 naive, three CD4 memory, two CD8 naive and one CD8 memory plate. Notes on the study in general: Donor clonotype sharing was expected to depend on sequencing depth.

This CDR3 is 12 amino acids long. CDR1 is SQVTM and CDR2 is ANQGSEA in the germline V gene. Trimming stripped 3 bases from V and 3 bases from J, with 8 bases between. Comment on this clone: Its antigen is unknown. This sample also contains other DNA sequences that code for the same CDR3.

Naive CD8 cells lacked CD45RO, underwent positive selection for CCR7 and left out terminally differentiated effector memory CD45RA+ cells. As handled by the study authors: Sequence data from immunoSEQ were junction-only and lacked quality scores; consequently, filtering differed. Some clones are missing from TCRdb's copy, which holds only in-frame ones; the method was immunoSEQ multiplex PCR. V and J calls and clone size follow that table, whereas D and trimming were derived from the DNA. The table has about 2 million clones, less than 95% seen once. The sequence was obtained from a man aged 18 to 30 in good health. The chain couples TRBV29-1 to TRBJ1-2, with D possibly matching TRBD1 (6 bases). The sequencing sample was made of naive CD8+ T cells sorted from blood. The CDR3 loop is CSVEDSHYGYTF. CDR3 nucleotide sequence: TGCAGCGTTGAGGACAGCCACTATGGCTACACCTTC. Filled out from reference TRBV29-1 and TRBJ1-2, the complete variable domain reads SAVISQKPSRDICQRGTSLTIQCQVDSQVTMMFWYRQQPGQSLTLIATANQGSEATYESGFVIDKFPISRPNLTFSTLTVSNMSPEDSSIYLCSVEDSHYGYTFGSGTRLTVV.